The clone carrying this TCR beta chain was recorded a few times. The antigen remains undetermined. Carried by the TCR beta cDNA libraries were unique molecular identifiers. TCRdb re-called the PCR reads through MiXCR, storing one row per CDR3 protein. The table shows about 540,000 distinct CDR3 sequences, with about a third occurring only once. This CDR3 contains 16 residues. Germline CDR1 and CDR2: SGHRS and YFSETQ. Germline trimming cut 0 bases from V and 9 bases from J; bases unmatched to any gene: 13. This specimen comes from a study of post-analysis software for immune sequencing data. For the study at large: The study covered relapsing-remitting, secondary progressive and progressive-relapsing courses of multiple sclerosis. General observations from the study: Patients used about 5 TRBV segments, including TRBV5-6, TRBV5-1 and TRBV20-1, more often than controls.

V and J are TRBV5-1 and TRBJ2-5; 8 nucleotides line up with TRBD2. The receptor was isolated from a girl aged 2-17 years with multiple sclerosis. The sample taken for sequencing was blood. CDR3 bases: TGCGCCAGCAGCTTGGGGGCTAGCGGGCCTCTGGAGGCCCAGTACTTC. Translation: CASSLGASGPLEAQYF.